This T cell receptor (beta chain) was observed in a study of shared clonotypes between healthy human individuals. Looking at the study overall: Each donor's CD8 memory used one plate, CD8 naive two, each CD4 subset three.

CD45RO-negative CD8 cells positively selected for CCR7 made up the naive population, which excluded terminally differentiated effector memory CD45RA+ cells. Findings of the study overall: It was observed that roughly 5.1% of naive CD4 clonotypes were shared across a handful of donors. Generally, naive subsets came out with larger estimated richness than memory subsets.

From germline, CDR1 is GTSNPN and CDR2 SVGIG (reference sequence). This CDR3 comprises 22 residues. J lost 4 bases, V lost 5 bases, and 33 bases had no gene match. Each subset's genomic DNA was split evenly across several immunoSEQ plates. Data came from immunoSEQ multiplex PCR; TCRdb stores just in-frame clones and leaves some out. The sample has around 2,000,000 clones, approximately 95% seen once. Concerning this clone itself: Antigen: not known.

The source is a man aged 18-30 years in good health. Sequencing was performed on naive CD8+ T cells sorted from blood. V is TRBV30 and J is TRBJ2-7, with 9 bases aligning to TRBD2. Here the CDR3 DNA reads TGTGCCTGGGGCCCAGGGCACCTTTTGCTAATCGTCACCGGACTAGCGACTTACGAGCAGTACTTC. This translates into CAWGPGHLLLIVTGLATYEQYF. Using reference TRBV30 and TRBJ2-7 for the parts outside the CDR3, the full variable domain is SQTIHQWPATLVQPVGSPLSLECTVEGTSNPNLYWYRQAAGRGLQLLFYSVGIGQISSEVPQNLSASRPQDRQFILSSKKLLLSDSGFYLCAWGPGHLLLIVTGLATYEQYFGPGTRLTVT.